Presented here are 7 T cell receptor beta chains from one specimen sequenced in a study of T-cell memory formation after mild COVID-19. MiXCR, applied by TCRdb to the 5' RACE reads, yields one record per CDR3 protein. The repertoire holds under 350,000 distinct CDR3 sequences, roughly 15% seen once, with around a fifth in the top ten. The specimen was PBMCs or a T cell subset sorted from them (not recorded which). All receptors come from a man aged 18 to 29 who had mild COVID-19 (a few samples of this study predate the infection). Cell type and time point are not known.

A remark on this clonotype: A read error may explain this, as a much larger clone is one base away. CDR3 bases: TGTGCCAGCAGCCAATACGACGAGCAGTACTTC. It codes for CASSQYDEQYF. The V gene is TRBV3-1, the J gene TRBJ2-7; D is uncertain. The CDR3 is made up of 11 amino acids. V was shortened by 2 bases and J by 5 bases, with 4 bases between the two germline ends. Germline V gene sequence: CDR1 LGHDT, CDR2 YNNKEL (reference sequence).

This clonotype was counted between two and nine times. The chain employs TRBV3-1 and TRBJ2-7; 7 nucleotides align to TRBD1. The CDR3 totals 14 residues. Looked up from germline, CDR1 is LGHDT and CDR2 is YNNKEL (reference sequence). Trimming cost V 4 bases and J 7 bases; bases outside gene matches: 10. The CDR3 DNA follows: TGTGCCAGCAGCCCTAACCGGCTGACAGGGGAGCAGTACTTC. Its translation is CASSPNRLTGEQYF.

The table lists this clonotype with a few counts. The chain recombines TRBV7-2 with TRBJ1-2; D not certain. Germline-derived CDR1 and CDR2 are SGHTA and FQGNSA. The CDR3 has 13 amino acids. The V and J ends lost 4 bases and 4 bases respectively, with 10 bases between them. CDR3 residues: CASSSPGRYGYTF. Here the CDR3 DNA reads TGTGCCAGCAGCTCCCCCGGCCGCTATGGCTACACCTTC.

V is TRBV6-1 and J is TRBJ2-7; TRBD1 matches 10 bases. The CDR3 totals 15 residues. V lost 5 bases and J lost 3; bases outside the gene matches: 7. From germline, CDR1 is MNHNS and CDR2 SASEGT. The CDR3 is CASSRPGTGDYEQYF. DNA of the CDR3: TGTGCCAGCAGTCGACCTGGGACAGGGGACTACGAGCAGTACTTC.

In its sample, this clonotype was seen a few times. The chain recombines TRBV7-3 with TRBJ1-6, with TRBD1 identical over 10 bases. The CDR3 has 13 residues. Germline values: CDR1 SGHTA, CDR2 FQGTGA. The junction had 5 bases not matched to a gene; V was cut back by 6 bases and J by 12 bases. This CDR3 reads CASSRDRGQPLHF. The CDR3 DNA is TGTGCCAGCAGTCGAGACAGGGGGCAACCCCTCCACTTT.

There are many counts of this clonotype. The V gene is TRBV27, the J gene TRBJ1-5; a weak D match, TRBD1 (6 bases). The CDR3 is made up of 15 amino acids. Trimming took 9 bases from V and 6 from J, leaving 21 bases between them. The germline V gene has CDR1 MNHEY and CDR2 SMNVEV (reference sequence). CDR3 DNA: TGTGCCAGATACTCCGAACAGGGCTCGTTTCAGCCCCAGCATTTT. This encodes CARYSEQGSFQPQHF.

This clonotype turned up a few times. The chain is built from TRBV24-1 and TRBJ2-3; D perhaps matches TRBD1 (6 bases). The CDR3 length is 13 residues. The V gene's germline CDR1 is KGHDR and CDR2 SFDVKD. The V end was cut by 2 bases, the J end by 10 bases, with 12 bases between. The CDR3 region is CATSDSQGPSQYF. The DNA of the CDR3 is TGTGCCACCAGTGATTCACAGGGTCCATCGCAGTATTTT.